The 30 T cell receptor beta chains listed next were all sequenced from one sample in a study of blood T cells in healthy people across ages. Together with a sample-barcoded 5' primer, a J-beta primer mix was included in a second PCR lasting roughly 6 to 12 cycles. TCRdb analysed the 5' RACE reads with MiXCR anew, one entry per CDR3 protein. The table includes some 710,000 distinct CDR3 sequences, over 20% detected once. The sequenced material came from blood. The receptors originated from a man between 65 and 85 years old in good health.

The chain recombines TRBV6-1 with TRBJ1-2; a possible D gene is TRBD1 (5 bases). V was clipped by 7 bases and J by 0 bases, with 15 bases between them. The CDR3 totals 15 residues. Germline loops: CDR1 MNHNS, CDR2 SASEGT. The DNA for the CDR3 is TGTGCCAGCACGGTAAAAGGGGTCGCTAACTATGGCTACACCTTC. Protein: CASTVKGVANYGYTF.

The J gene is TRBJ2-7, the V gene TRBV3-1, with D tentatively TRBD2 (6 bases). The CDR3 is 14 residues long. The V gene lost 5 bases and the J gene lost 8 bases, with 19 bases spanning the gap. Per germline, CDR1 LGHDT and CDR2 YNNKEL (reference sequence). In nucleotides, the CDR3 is TGTGCCAGCAGCATCGGGGGACGGGACCGCAAGCAGTACTTC. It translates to CASSIGGRDRKQYF.

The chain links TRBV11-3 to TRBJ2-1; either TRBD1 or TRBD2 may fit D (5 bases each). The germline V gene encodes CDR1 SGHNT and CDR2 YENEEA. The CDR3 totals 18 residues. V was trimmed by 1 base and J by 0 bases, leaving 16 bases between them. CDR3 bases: TGTGCCAGCAGCTTAGGGGGGACGGCTATTAGCTCCTACAATGAGCAGTTCTTC. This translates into CASSLGGTAISSYNEQFF.

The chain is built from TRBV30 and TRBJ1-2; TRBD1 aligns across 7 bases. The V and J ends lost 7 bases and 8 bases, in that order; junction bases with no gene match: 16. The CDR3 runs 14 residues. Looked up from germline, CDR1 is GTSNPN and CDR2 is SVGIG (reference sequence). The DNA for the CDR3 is TGTGCCTTTGGACAGGATTCCCTTTTTTGGGGCTACACCTTC. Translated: CAFGQDSLFWGYTF.

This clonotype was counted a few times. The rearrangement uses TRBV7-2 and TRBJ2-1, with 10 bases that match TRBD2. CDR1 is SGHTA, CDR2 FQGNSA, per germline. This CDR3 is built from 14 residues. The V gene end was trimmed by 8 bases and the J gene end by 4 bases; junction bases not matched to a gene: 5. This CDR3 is CASRSGRAYNEQFF. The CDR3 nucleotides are TGTGCCAGCCGGAGCGGGAGGGCGTACAATGAGCAGTTCTTC. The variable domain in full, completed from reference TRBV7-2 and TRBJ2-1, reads GAGVSQSPSNKVTEKGKDVELRCDPISGHTALYWYRQSLGQGLEFLIYFQGNSAPDKSGLPSDRFSAERTGGSVSTLTIQRTQQEDSAVYLCASRSGRAYNEQFFGPGTRLTVL.

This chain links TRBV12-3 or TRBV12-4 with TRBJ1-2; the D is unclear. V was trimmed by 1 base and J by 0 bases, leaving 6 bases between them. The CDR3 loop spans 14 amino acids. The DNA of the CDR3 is TGTGCCAGCAGTTTAGACCTCTCTAACTATGGCTACACCTTC. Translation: CASSLDLSNYGYTF.

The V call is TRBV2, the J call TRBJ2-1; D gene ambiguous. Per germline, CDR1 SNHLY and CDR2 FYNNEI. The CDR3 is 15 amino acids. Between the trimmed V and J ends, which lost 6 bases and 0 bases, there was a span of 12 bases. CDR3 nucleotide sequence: TGTGCCAGCAGCCACGATGGCAGCTCCTACAATGAGCAGTTCTTC. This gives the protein CASSHDGSSYNEQFF.

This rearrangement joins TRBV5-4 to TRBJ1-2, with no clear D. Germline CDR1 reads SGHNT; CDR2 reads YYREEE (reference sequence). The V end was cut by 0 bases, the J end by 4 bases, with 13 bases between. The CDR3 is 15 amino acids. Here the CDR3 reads CASSLEAGGIYGYTF. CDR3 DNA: TGTGCCAGCAGCTTGGAGGCAGGAGGGATCTATGGCTACACCTTC.

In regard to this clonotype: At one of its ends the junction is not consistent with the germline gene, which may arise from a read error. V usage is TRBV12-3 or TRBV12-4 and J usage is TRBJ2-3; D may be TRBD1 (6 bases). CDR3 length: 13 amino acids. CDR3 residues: CASNRDIPDAQYF. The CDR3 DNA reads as TGTGCCAGCAACCGGGACATTCCAGATGCGCAGTATTTT.

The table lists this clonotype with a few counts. The chain's CDR3 is CASSLVGTHQQDSPLHF. As DNA, the CDR3 is TGTGCCAGCAGTTTAGTCGGGACACATCAACAGGACTCACCCCTCCACTTT. The rearrangement joins TRBV12-3 or TRBV12-4 to TRBJ1-6; possibly TRBD1 for D (6 bases). The V gene lost 1 base and the J gene lost 10 bases, with 20 bases spanning the gap. This CDR3 contains 17 residues.

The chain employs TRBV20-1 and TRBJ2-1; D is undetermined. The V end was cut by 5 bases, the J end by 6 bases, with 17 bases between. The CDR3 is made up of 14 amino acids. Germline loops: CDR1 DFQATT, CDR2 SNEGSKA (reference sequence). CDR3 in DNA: TGCAGTGCTCTAAAGGGCGTATGGGGCAATGAGCAGTTCTTC. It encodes CSALKGVWGNEQFF.

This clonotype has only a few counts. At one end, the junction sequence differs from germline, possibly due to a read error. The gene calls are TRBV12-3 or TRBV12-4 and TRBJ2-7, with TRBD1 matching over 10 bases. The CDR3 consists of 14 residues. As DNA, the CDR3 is TGTGCCAGCAGCCAGAGACAGGGGGCTAACGAGCAGTGCTTC. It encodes CASSQRQGANEQCF.

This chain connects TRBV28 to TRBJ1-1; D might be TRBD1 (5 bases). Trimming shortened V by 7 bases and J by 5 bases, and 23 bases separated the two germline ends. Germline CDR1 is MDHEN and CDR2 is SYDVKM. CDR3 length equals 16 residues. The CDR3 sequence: CASTSRGAGSRTEAFF. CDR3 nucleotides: TGTGCCAGCACCTCCCGAGGGGCAGGGTCGAGGACTGAAGCTTTCTTT.

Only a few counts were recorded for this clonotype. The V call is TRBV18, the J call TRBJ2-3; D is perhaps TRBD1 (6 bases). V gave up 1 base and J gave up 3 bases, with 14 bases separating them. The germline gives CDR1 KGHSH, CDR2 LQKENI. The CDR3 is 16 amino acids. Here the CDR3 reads CASSPRMGQQTDTQYF. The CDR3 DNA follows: TGTGCCAGCTCACCACGGATGGGACAACAAACAGATACGCAGTATTTT.

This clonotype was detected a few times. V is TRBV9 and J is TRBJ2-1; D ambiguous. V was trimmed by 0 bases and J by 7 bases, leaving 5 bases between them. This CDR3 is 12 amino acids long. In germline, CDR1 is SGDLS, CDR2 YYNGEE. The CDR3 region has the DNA TGTGCCAGCAGCGTAGGGCGGAATGAGCAGTTCTTC. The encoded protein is CASSVGRNEQFF.

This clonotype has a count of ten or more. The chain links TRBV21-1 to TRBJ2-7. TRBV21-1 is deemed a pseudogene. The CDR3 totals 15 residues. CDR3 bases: TGTGCCAGCAGCAATTGTAGTAGCATTTCCTACGAGCAGTACTTC. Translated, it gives CASSNCSSISYEQYF.

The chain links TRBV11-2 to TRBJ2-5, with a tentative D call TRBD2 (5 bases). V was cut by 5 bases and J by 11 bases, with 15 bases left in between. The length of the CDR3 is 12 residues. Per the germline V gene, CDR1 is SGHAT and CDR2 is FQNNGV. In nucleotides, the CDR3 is TGTGCCAGCAGCCCGCGCCGGGGTGAGCAGTACTTC. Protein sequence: CASSPRRGEQYF.

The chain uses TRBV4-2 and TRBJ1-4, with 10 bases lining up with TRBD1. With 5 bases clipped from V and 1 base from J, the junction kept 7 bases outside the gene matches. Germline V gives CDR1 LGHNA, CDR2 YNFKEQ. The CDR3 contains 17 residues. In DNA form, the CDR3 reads TGTGCCAGCAGCTCCCGGGACAGGGGAATAACTAATGAAAAACTGTTTTTT. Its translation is CASSSRDRGITNEKLFF.

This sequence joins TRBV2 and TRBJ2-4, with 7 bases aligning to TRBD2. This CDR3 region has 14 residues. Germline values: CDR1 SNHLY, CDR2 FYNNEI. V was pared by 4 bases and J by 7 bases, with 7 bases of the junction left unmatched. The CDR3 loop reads CASSVSGGGNIQYF. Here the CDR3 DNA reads TGTGCCAGCAGTGTTTCGGGAGGTGGGAACATTCAGTACTTC.

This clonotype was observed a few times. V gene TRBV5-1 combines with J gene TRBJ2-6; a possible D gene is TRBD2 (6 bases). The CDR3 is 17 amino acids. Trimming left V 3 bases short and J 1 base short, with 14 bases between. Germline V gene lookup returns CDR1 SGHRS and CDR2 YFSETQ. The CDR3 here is CASSSREPESGANVLTF. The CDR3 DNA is TGCGCCAGCAGCTCCCGGGAGCCTGAGTCTGGGGCCAACGTCCTGACTTTC.

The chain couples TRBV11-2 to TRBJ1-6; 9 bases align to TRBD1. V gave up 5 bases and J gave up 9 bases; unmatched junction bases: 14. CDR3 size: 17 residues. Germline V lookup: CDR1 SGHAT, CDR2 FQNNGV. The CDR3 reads CASSPNRGRLLFSPLHF. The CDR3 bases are TGTGCCAGCAGCCCAAACAGGGGGCGACTCCTATTTTCACCCCTCCACTTT.

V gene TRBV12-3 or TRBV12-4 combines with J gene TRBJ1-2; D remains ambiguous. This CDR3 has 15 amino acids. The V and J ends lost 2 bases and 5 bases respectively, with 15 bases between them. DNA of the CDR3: TGTGCCAGCAGTTTACAAACGGCGGACCCATATGGCTACACCTTC. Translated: CASSLQTADPYGYTF.

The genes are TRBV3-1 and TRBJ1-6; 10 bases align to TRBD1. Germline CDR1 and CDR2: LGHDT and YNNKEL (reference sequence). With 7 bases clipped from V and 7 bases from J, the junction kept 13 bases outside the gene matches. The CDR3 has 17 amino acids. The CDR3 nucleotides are TGTGCCAGCACCCGTGGGTCCTGGACAGGGGGAAATTCACCCCTCCACTTT. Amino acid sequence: CASTRGSWTGGNSPLHF.

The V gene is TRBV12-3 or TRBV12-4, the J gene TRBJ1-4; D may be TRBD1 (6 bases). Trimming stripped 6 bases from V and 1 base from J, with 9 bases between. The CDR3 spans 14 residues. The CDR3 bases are TGTGCCAGCAGACCGGACAGAACTAATGAAAAACTGTTTTTT. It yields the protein CASRPDRTNEKLFF.

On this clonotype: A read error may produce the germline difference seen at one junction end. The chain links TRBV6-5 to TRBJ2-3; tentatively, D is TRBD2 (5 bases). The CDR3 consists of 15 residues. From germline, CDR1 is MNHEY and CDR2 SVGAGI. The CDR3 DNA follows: TGTGCCGGCAGAGGGTGGTCGGCCTCGGTAGATACGCAGTATTTT. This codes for CAGRGWSASVDTQYF.

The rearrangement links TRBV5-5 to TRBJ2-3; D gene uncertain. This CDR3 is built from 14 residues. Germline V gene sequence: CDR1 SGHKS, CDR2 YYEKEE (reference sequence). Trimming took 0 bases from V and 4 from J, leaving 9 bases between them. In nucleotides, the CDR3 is TGTGCCAGCAGCTTGGTCAGGCCTGCAGATACGCAGTATTTT. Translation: CASSLVRPADTQYF.

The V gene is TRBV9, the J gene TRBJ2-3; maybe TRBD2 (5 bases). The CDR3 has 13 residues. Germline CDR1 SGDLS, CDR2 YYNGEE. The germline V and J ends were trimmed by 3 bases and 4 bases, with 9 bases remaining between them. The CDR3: CASSGGLSDTQYF. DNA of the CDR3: TGTGCCAGCAGCGGAGGACTTTCAGATACGCAGTATTTT.

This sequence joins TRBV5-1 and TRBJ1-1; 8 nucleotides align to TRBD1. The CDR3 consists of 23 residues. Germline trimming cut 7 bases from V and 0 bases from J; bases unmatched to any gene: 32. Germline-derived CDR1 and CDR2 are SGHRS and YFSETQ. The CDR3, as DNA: TGCGCCAGCCCCCTAGGACCTACCGAAGGGGCAGGGGGCAATTCCCACATGAACACTGAAGCTTTCTTT. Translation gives CASPLGPTEGAGGNSHMNTEAFF.

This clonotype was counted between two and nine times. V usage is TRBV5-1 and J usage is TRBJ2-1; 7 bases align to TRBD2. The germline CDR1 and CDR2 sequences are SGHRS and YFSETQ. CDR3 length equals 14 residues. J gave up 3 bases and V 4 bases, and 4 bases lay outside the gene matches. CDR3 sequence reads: CASSREVGYNEQFF. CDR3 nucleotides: TGCGCCAGCAGCCGGGAGGTAGGCTACAATGAGCAGTTCTTC.

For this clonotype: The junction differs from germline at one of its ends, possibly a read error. The CDR3 region is CASSLSLQSYNKQFF. DNA for the CDR3: TGCGCCAGCAGCTTGTCACTCCAGTCCTACAATAAGCAGTTCTTC. V and J are TRBV5-1 and TRBJ2-1; the D is unclear. CDR3 length: 15 residues. Germline V lookup: CDR1 SGHRS, CDR2 YFSETQ.